This TCR beta chain was captured in a study of HIV-infected patients and healthy controls. On the study more broadly: After three months of therapy, CD4 counts rose modestly but significantly in about 90% of the 16 patients.

Broader study findings: Eight alpha and eight beta V genes differed significantly in mean usage between HIV-infected patients and controls. HIV-infected patients shared fewer CDR3 sequences between individuals than healthy controls.

The repertoire came from unfractionated whole blood and reflected all unsorted peripheral T cells. cDNA was made from approximately 500 ng RNA using alpha and beta constant primers. Alpha and beta chain libraries were made separately by chain-specific third strand synthesis with multiplexing indices. A single primer pair per chain amplified all rearrangements, with per-molecule barcodes. TCRdb itself ran the 5' RACE reads through MiXCR, one entry per CDR3 protein. Altogether some 4,000 distinct CDR3 sequences are present, 13% being singletons, with the ten largest covering around 13%. CDR1 and CDR2 from the germline V gene are SGHNT and YENEEA. J gave up 4 bases and V 1 base, and 3 bases lay outside the gene matches. The CDR3 has 15 residues. This clonotype is classed as medium-sized. Its antigen is unidentified.

This TCR derives from an adult with HIV infection. The sequences come from blood, collected before antiretroviral therapy. The rearrangement uses TRBV11-3 and TRBJ2-2, with TRBD1 matching over 7 bases. This chain's CDR3 is CASSLVGGLTGELFF. As DNA, the CDR3 is TGTGCCAGCAGCTTAGTAGGGGGCCTCACCGGGGAGCTGTTTTTT.